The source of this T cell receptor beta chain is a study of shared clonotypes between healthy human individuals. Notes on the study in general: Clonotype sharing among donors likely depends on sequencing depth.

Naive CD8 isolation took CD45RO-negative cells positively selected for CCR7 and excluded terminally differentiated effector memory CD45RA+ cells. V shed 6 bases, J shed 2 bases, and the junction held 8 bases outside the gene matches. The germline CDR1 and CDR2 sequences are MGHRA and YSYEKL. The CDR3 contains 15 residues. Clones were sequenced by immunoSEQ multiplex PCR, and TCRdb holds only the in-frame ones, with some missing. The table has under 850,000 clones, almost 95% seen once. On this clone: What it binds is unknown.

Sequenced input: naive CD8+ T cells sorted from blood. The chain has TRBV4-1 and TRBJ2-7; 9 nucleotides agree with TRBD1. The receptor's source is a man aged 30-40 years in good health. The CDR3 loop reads CASRPGQGLTYEQYF. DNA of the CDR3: TGCGCCAGCAGGCCCGGACAGGGGCTTACCTACGAGCAGTACTTC.